This T cell receptor (beta chain) was obtained from a study of T cell changes during pregnancy in multiple sclerosis. Per germline, CDR1 SGHRS and CDR2 YFSETQ. V dropped 5 bases and J dropped 5; count of bases not matched to a gene: 5. The CDR3 contains 15 residues. Here immunoSEQ multiplex PCR was the method, and the copy in TCRdb shows in-frame clones only, minus some. The sample lists 45,000 to 65,000 clones, 85% to 95% seen once, with about 3.7% in the top ten. This material consisted of peripheral blood, taken after pregnancy. The rearrangement joins TRBV5-1 to TRBJ2-2; 11 bases are shared with TRBD2. The sequence derives from a female donor in good health, enrolled as a control in a pregnancy study. CDR3 residues: CASSETSGRTGELFF. CDR3 sequence (DNA): TGCGCCAGCAGTGAAACTAGCGGGAGAACCGGGGAGCTGTTTTTT.